These 3 T cell receptor beta chains came from one sample sequenced in a study of a mutant IDH1 vaccine in newly diagnosed glioma. Antigens for these TCRs are unknown. Produced via immunoSEQ multiplex PCR; TCRdb's table is partial and in-frame only. This table has 25,000 to 35,000 clones, around 87% appearing once. As for time point: week 23, last vaccination. Doses of 300 ug of mutant IDH1 20-mer peptide were given with topical imiquimod. This specimen was PBMCs, taken from a glioma patient whose treatment included an IDH1 peptide vaccine. The origin of the receptors is a man aged 35 to 55 with glioma.

This clone was picked up a small number of times. V and J are TRBV4-2 and TRBJ1-5, with no clear D. The CDR3 spans 15 residues. V was trimmed by 1 base and J by 8 bases, leaving 15 bases between them. The germline V gene encodes CDR1 LGHNA and CDR2 YNFKEQ. Here the CDR3 DNA reads TGTGCCAGCAGCCAAGCAGACAACCGAAGGGAGCCCCAGCATTTT. Translation: CASSQADNRREPQHF.

This chain uses TRBV7-9 with TRBJ2-7; D might be TRBD1 (5 bases). With 5 bases removed from V and 3 bases from J, the gap between germline ends came to 17 bases. Looked up from germline, CDR1 is SEHNR and CDR2 is FQNEAQ (reference sequence). The CDR3 consists of 15 residues. The CDR3 region is CASSHAGRRVYEQYF. CDR3 nucleotide sequence: TGTGCCAGCAGCCACGCAGGGCGGAGAGTCTACGAGCAGTACTTC.

The CDR3 coding sequence is TGCGCCAGCAGCCTGAGGACTAGCGGGGAAATCAATGAGCAGTTCTTC. This sequence encodes CASSLRTSGEINEQFF. This chain connects TRBV5-1 to TRBJ2-1; 12 bases fit TRBD2. The CDR3 runs 16 residues. Germline-derived CDR1 and CDR2 are SGHRS and YFSETQ. V lost 4 bases and J lost 6; bases outside the gene matches: 8.